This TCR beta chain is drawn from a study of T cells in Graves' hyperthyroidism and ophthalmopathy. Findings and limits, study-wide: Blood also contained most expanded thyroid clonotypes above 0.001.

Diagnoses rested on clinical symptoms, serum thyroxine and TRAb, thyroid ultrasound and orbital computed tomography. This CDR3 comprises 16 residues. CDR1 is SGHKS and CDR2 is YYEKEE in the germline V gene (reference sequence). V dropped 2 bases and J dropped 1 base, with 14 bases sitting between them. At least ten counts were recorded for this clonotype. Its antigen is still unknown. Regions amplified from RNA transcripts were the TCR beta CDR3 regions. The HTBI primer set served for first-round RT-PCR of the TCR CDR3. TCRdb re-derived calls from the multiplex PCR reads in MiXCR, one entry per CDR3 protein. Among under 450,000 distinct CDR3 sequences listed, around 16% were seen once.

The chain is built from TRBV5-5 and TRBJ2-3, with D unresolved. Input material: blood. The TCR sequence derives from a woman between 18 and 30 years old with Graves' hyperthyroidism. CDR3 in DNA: TGTGCCAGCAGCTTCCTTAGGCGGCTTGGCACAGATACGCAGTATTTT. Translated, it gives CASSFLRRLGTDTQYF.